One and the same sample provided the 32 T cell receptor beta chains below, sequenced in a study of T cell responses to AZD1222 COVID-19 vaccine. Profiled with immunoSEQ multiplex PCR; TCRdb holds only in-frame clones, not every one. The data show under 95,000 clones, almost 90% seen once. The source was peripheral blood, collected 28 days after the second AZD1222 dose. These receptors all come from an adult who received the AZD1222 COVID-19 vaccine.

The J gene is TRBJ2-2, the V gene TRBV11-2; a weak D match, TRBD2 (6 bases). V lost 1 base, J lost 0 bases, and 12 bases lay in between. This CDR3 has 17 residues. Germline V CDR1 and CDR2: SGHAT, FQNNGV. The DNA of the CDR3 is TGTGCCAGCAGCTTAGGATCATGGAGGGCGAACACCGGGGAGCTGTTTTTT. It translates to CASSLGSWRANTGELFF.

The chain joins TRBV6-6 to TRBJ1-1; a weak D match, TRBD1 (5 bases). The V end was cut by 2 bases, the J end by 4 bases, with 11 bases between. CDR1 and CDR2 (germline): MNHNY, SVGAGI (reference sequence). CDR3 length: 14 amino acids. The DNA for the CDR3 is TGTGCCAGCAGTTACCTGGGCGGGGGCACTGAAGCTTTCTTT. Protein product: CASSYLGGGTEAFF.

The table lists this clone with a few counts. The chain couples TRBV19 to TRBJ2-7; D is possibly TRBD2 (6 bases). Germline CDR1 reads LNHDA; CDR2 reads SQIVND (reference sequence). This CDR3 has 15 amino acids. V was pared by 5 bases and J by 5 bases, with 19 bases between. CDR3 DNA: TGTGCCAGTAGTGGTAAGGGGAGGAATCTCAACGAGCAGTACTTC. It codes for CASSGKGRNLNEQYF.

This clone was picked up one time. This chain links TRBV29-1 with TRBJ2-2, with a possible D match to TRBD1 (6 bases). The CDR3 spans 14 residues. Trimming shortened V by 5 bases and J by 4 bases, and 14 bases separated the two germline ends. CDR1 and CDR2 (germline): SQVTM, ANQGSEA. In DNA form, the CDR3 reads TGCAGCGTTCAGGGGCAGGGAGTCACCGGGGAGCTGTTTTTT. Its translation: CSVQGQGVTGELFF.

The CDR3 coding sequence is TGCGCCAGCAGCCAATCCTCCCAGGGGATACAGCCCCAGCATTTT. It specifies CASSQSSQGIQPQHF. The J gene is TRBJ1-5, the V gene TRBV4-1; D may be TRBD1 (6 bases). There are 15 residues in the CDR3. Germline CDR1 and CDR2: MGHRA and YSYEKL. V shed 2 bases and J shed 7 bases, with 15 bases lying between them.

The chain couples TRBV7-2 to TRBJ1-2; weak D call: TRBD1 (5 bases). CDR1 is SGHTA and CDR2 is FQGNSA in the germline V gene. The CDR3 loop spans 15 amino acids. Trimming removed 7 bases from V and 1 base from J, with 16 bases in between. The CDR3 nucleotides read TGTGCCAGCACCCAAGGTCAGGGCTTTAACTATGGCTACACCTTC. Translation gives CASTQGQGFNYGYTF.

The chain links TRBV6-2 or TRBV6-3 to TRBJ2-7; no firm D call. The V end lost 3 bases, the J end lost 0 bases, and 9 bases lay between the germline ends. CDR1 and CDR2 from the germline V gene are MNHEY and SVGEGT. This CDR3 contains 14 residues. DNA of the CDR3: TGTGCCAGCAGTTATTCCTGGAGCTCCTACGAGCAGTACTTC. Residues: CASSYSWSSYEQYF.

Only one count was recorded for this clone. This chain uses TRBV6-5 with TRBJ2-5; 9 bases fit TRBD1. The ends lost 8 bases at V and 5 bases at J; junction bases unmatched: 6. The CDR3 contains 13 residues. Germline V gene data show CDR1 as MNHEY and CDR2 as SVGAGI. CDR3 nucleotide sequence: TGTGCCAGCTTGCGACAGGGGGGGGAGACCCAGTACTTC. Translating it yields CASLRQGGETQYF.

The chain joins TRBV7-2 to TRBJ2-7; TRBD1 matches at 8 bases. The length of the CDR3 is 13 residues. The V gene's germline CDR1 is SGHTA and CDR2 FQGNSA. Unmatched junction bases numbered 4, after V lost 6 bases and J lost 3 bases. DNA for the CDR3: TGTGCCAGCAGAAGGACAGGGCACTACGAGCAGTACTTC. Residues: CASRRTGHYEQYF.

The chain links TRBV6-1 to TRBJ2-7, with D tentatively TRBD1 (5 bases). The CDR3 runs to 13 residues. Per germline, CDR1 MNHNS and CDR2 SASEGT. V lost 1 base, J lost 3 bases, and 7 bases lay in between. CDR3 in amino acids: CASSEGQLYEQYF. CDR3 DNA: TGTGCCAGCAGTGAAGGACAGCTCTACGAGCAGTACTTC.

Only a few counts were recorded for this clone. The V call is TRBV6-1, the J call TRBJ2-5; D gene ambiguous. The germline V gene encodes CDR1 MNHNS and CDR2 SASEGT. This CDR3 has 13 amino acids. The V end was cut by 2 bases, the J end by 3 bases, with 7 bases between. DNA for the CDR3: TGTGCCAGCAGTGAACAGGCAGAAGAGACCCAGTACTTC. Translated, it gives CASSEQAEETQYF.

V is TRBV18 and J is TRBJ2-7; D perhaps matches TRBD2 (6 bases). Germline loops: CDR1 KGHSH, CDR2 LQKENI. CDR3 length: 14 residues. The V end was cut by 4 bases, the J end by 7 bases, with 17 bases between. CDR3 loop: CASSQRGFGGEQYF. The CDR3 coding sequence is TGTGCCAGCTCACAAAGGGGCTTCGGGGGAGAGCAGTACTTC.

This clone was recorded only once. The V and J genes are TRBV5-1 and TRBJ1-4; 7 bases match TRBD1. The trim removed 0 bases at V and 7 bases at J, leaving 18 bases unmatched. The CDR3 runs to 19 residues. The V gene's germline CDR1 is SGHRS and CDR2 YFSETQ. CDR3 amino acids: CASSLDPTGRSHMGEKLFF. DNA of the CDR3: TGCGCCAGCAGCTTGGACCCGACAGGGAGATCCCATATGGGTGAAAAACTGTTTTTT.

The chain couples TRBV27 to TRBJ2-3; D possibly corresponds to TRBD2 (5 bases). Trimming removed 5 bases from V and 0 bases from J, with 9 bases in between. In germline, CDR1 is MNHEY, CDR2 SMNVEV (reference sequence). This CDR3 has 14 amino acids. In nucleotides, the CDR3 is TGTGCCAGCAGTATAACGGGGAGCACAGATACGCAGTATTTT. Translated, it gives CASSITGSTDTQYF.

This chain joins TRBV4-1 and TRBJ1-3; D remains ambiguous. V shed 1 base and J shed 1 base, with 8 bases lying between them. The CDR3 sequence is 15 residues long. Germline V lookup: CDR1 MGHRA, CDR2 YSYEKL. In DNA, the CDR3 is TGCGCCAGCAGCCAAGTTCGGGAGTCTGGAAACACCATATATTTT. Translation: CASSQVRESGNTIYF.

The gene calls are TRBV5-1 and TRBJ2-1; 7 bases map to TRBD1. Germline loops: CDR1 SGHRS, CDR2 YFSETQ. The CDR3 has 15 residues. V gave up 4 bases and J gave up 7 bases; unmatched junction bases: 11. CDR3: CASSPDPTGKNEQFF. CDR3 DNA sequence: TGCGCCAGCAGCCCCGACCCGACAGGGAAGAATGAGCAGTTCTTC.

The rearrangement uses TRBV19 and TRBJ1-1; perhaps TRBD1 as D (5 bases). V lost 4 bases and J 0 bases, leaving 9 bases between the germline ends. The CDR3 runs 14 residues. In germline, CDR1 is LNHDA, CDR2 SQIVND (reference sequence). The DNA for the CDR3 is TGTGCCAGTAGTACCCCAGGGATGAACACTGAAGCTTTCTTT. Its translation: CASSTPGMNTEAFF.

V is TRBV5-6 and J is TRBJ2-3; D remains unclear. The CDR3 is 16 residues long. Trimming cost V 1 base and J 2 bases, with 14 bases left between them. CDR1 is SGHDT, CDR2 YYEEEE, per germline. The CDR3 loop is CASSLIQQVVTDTQYF. The CDR3 DNA sequence: TGTGCCAGCAGCTTGATCCAGCAAGTAGTCACAGATACGCAGTATTTT.

V usage is TRBV5-1 and J usage is TRBJ1-4; D remains ambiguous. Trimming took off 3 bases at V and 3 bases at J, with 21 bases between the two ends. The length of the CDR3 is 18 residues. Germline values: CDR1 SGHRS, CDR2 YFSETQ. CDR3 nucleotides: TGCGCCAGCAGCTCTGCGGGTTTTAGTTCGAATTCTAATGAAAAACTGTTTTTT. Its translation is CASSSAGFSSNSNEKLFF.

The chain is built from TRBV5-1 and TRBJ1-2; 7 nucleotides line up with TRBD1. J gave up 8 bases and V 1 base, and 8 bases lay outside the gene matches. CDR3 size: 14 residues. CDR1 and CDR2 from the germline V gene are SGHRS and YFSETQ. The CDR3 here is CASSLSGGAEGYTF. CDR3 DNA: TGCGCCAGCAGCTTGTCAGGGGGGGCAGAGGGCTACACCTTC.

This chain joins TRBV11-2 and TRBJ2-1; 11 nucleotides match TRBD2. Germline assignment: CDR1 SGHAT and CDR2 FQNNGV. The V and J ends lost 3 bases and 9 bases, in that order; junction bases with no gene match: 4. This CDR3 has 14 residues. The CDR3 reads CASSLVAGGGEQFF. CDR3 nucleotide sequence: TGTGCCAGCAGCTTGGTAGCGGGAGGGGGTGAGCAGTTCTTC.

This chain links TRBV19 with TRBJ1-4, with unresolved D. The CDR3 is 15 amino acids. The germline V gene encodes CDR1 LNHDA and CDR2 SQIVND (reference sequence). V was clipped by 6 bases and J by 0 bases, with 11 bases between them. CDR3 amino acids: CASRRQITTNEKLFF. The CDR3 DNA sequence: TGTGCCAGTAGGCGACAAATCACAACTAATGAAAAACTGTTTTTT.

This CDR3 reads CATSRDSDRVKGNQPQHF. The CDR3 coding sequence is TGTGCCACCAGCAGAGATTCCGACAGGGTGAAAGGCAATCAGCCCCAGCATTTT. The chain uses TRBV15 and TRBJ1-5, with 7 bases aligning to TRBD1. This CDR3 has 18 residues. Germline V gene sequence: CDR1 LNHNV, CDR2 YYDKDF (reference sequence). Trimming cost V 0 bases and J 2 bases; bases outside gene matches: 10.

The genes are TRBV2 and TRBJ1-4; no reliable D call. Trimming took off 2 bases at V and 6 bases at J, with 16 bases between the two ends. The CDR3 is 16 residues long. Germline V gives CDR1 SNHLY, CDR2 FYNNEI. In nucleotides, the CDR3 is TGTGCCAGCAGTGAATCGGGCCCAGGCATGCATGAAAAACTGTTTTTT. Its protein product is CASSESGPGMHEKLFF.

V usage is TRBV5-4 and J usage is TRBJ1-2; D might be TRBD1 (6 bases). V lost 0 bases and J 0 bases, leaving 12 bases between the germline ends. The length of the CDR3 is 16 residues. Germline V gives CDR1 SGHNT, CDR2 YYREEE (reference sequence). This CDR3 reads CASSLDPGEANYGYTF. DNA of the CDR3: TGTGCCAGCAGCTTGGACCCAGGGGAAGCTAACTATGGCTACACCTTC.

This rearrangement joins TRBV27 to TRBJ2-3; TRBD2 agrees at 11 bases. The V gene end was trimmed by 8 bases and the J gene end by 0 bases; junction bases not matched to a gene: 4. CDR1 and CDR2 from the germline V gene are MNHEY and SMNVEV (reference sequence). The CDR3 has 15 residues. CDR3 protein: CASVIAGGSTDTQYF. The CDR3 region has the DNA TGTGCCAGCGTAATAGCGGGAGGGAGCACAGATACGCAGTATTTT.

This chain connects TRBV7-2 to TRBJ2-4, with D unclear. V dropped 3 bases and J dropped 1 base, with 13 bases sitting between them. The germline V gene has CDR1 SGHTA and CDR2 FQGNSA. The CDR3 loop spans 16 amino acids. The CDR3 is CASSFGPDPAKNIQYF. The DNA for the CDR3 is TGTGCCAGCAGCTTTGGTCCGGACCCGGCCAAAAACATTCAGTACTTC.

For the CDR3, the DNA is TGTGCCAGCAGCTCCCGACCGTTTGGCGGTGGGAATGAGCAGTTCTTC. It yields the protein CASSSRPFGGGNEQFF. The chain uses TRBV7-2 and TRBJ2-1, with D hard to call. The CDR3 consists of 16 residues. Trimming took off 4 bases at V and 7 bases at J, with 20 bases between the two ends. The germline CDR1 and CDR2 sequences are SGHTA and FQGNSA.

The rearrangement joins TRBV7-8 to TRBJ1-2; the D gene is possibly TRBD1 (6 bases). CDR1 SGHVS and CDR2 FQNEAQ come from the germline V gene. The CDR3 is 17 residues long. V was pared by 2 bases and J by 0 bases, with 16 bases between. CDR3 sequence (DNA): TGTGCCAGCAGCTTACGTGGACAGACAAAAACTAACTATGGCTACACCTTC. Amino acids: CASSLRGQTKTNYGYTF.

Turning to this clone: The junction departs from germline at one end; a sequencing error may be responsible. V is TRBV30 and J is TRBJ2-1, with D perhaps matching TRBD1 or TRBD2 (6 bases each). The CDR3 covers 16 residues. Germline assignment: CDR1 GTSNPN and CDR2 SVGIG (reference sequence). Here the CDR3 reads CAWSGGATSSYNGQFF. As DNA, the CDR3 is TGTGCCTGGAGTGGGGGGGCGACGAGCTCCTACAATGGGCAGTTCTTC. The variable domain in full, completed from reference TRBV30 and TRBJ2-1, reads SQTIHQWPATLVQPVGSPLSLECTVEGTSNPNLYWYRQAAGRGLQLLFYSVGIGQISSEVPQNLSASRPQDRQFILSSKKLLLSDSGFYLCAWSGGATSSYNGQFFGPGTRLTVL.

This clone was recorded once. V is TRBV7-3 and J is TRBJ2-1; 7 bases agree with TRBD2. Germline CDR1 SGHTA, CDR2 FQGTGA. The J segment lost 9 bases and the V segment lost 1 base, leaving 12 bases of the junction unmatched. The CDR3 runs 16 residues. CDR3 amino acids: CASSLNSGRESSEQFF. In DNA form, the CDR3 reads TGTGCCAGCAGCTTAAACTCGGGGAGGGAGTCGAGTGAGCAGTTCTTC.

The DNA for the CDR3 is TGCAGCGTTCCCGCGGGATCAGACAATGAGCAGTTCTTC. It is translated as CSVPAGSDNEQFF. The V call is TRBV29-1, the J call TRBJ2-1; D is possibly TRBD2 (6 bases). Germline V CDR1 and CDR2: SQVTM, ANQGSEA. The CDR3 totals 13 residues. Trimming removed 5 bases from V and 5 bases from J, with 13 bases in between.